This T cell receptor beta chain was documented in a study of CD8 T cells in Susac syndrome (dated by TCRdb to between 2019 and 2020). About the full investigation: Repertoire sequencing was used to test whether CD8+ T cell activation and differentiation in Susac syndrome was antigen driven. CD8+ T cell repertoire clonality was compared between about a dozen healthy donors, some 14 Susac syndrome patients and roughly 15 multiple sclerosis patients. Study-level results and caveats: The TCR sequencing and HLA analysis was acknowledged to have included a relatively small number of individuals.

About this clonotype itself: It has no known antigen specificity. There are no base qualities to consult, and no much larger clone falls within one base.

High-throughput TCR beta sequencing profiled peripheral blood CD8+ and CD4+ T cells from healthy donors, Susac syndrome patients and multiple sclerosis patients. The healthy donors served as controls matched for age and sex. Bulk CD8+ and CD4+ T cells were purified magnetically by negative isolation, whereas CD8+ TEMRA cells were enriched by FACS. Blood was collected in EDTA tubes and processed within 24 hours, with PBMCs isolated through density gradient centrifugation. PBMCs intended for TCR sequencing were cryopreserved in liquid nitrogen and thawed later in a water bath at 37 degrees C. The sorted or isolated CD4+, CD8+ and CD8+ TEMRA cells reached a purity of at least 90%. Deletion took 6 bases off V and 1 base off J, with a span of 13 bases between the germline ends. Sequences LNHDA (CDR1) and SQIVND (CDR2) are obtained from the germline V gene (reference sequence). From the cysteine up to the phenylalanine, the CDR3 has a length of 15 residues. Just the 45-base CDR3 DNA is kept, in frame starting at base 1.

RNA was extracted using the RNeasy kit, and about 0.5 to 1 ug of the RNA was reverse transcribed with random hexamers. The immunoSEQ multiplex PCR assay, covering 54 Vbeta and 13 Jbeta segments, was used to amplify TCR beta CDR3 regions. PCR amplification bias was corrected using a synthetic template baseline for primer optimization and computational correction. Under the source paper's analysis protocol: Only productive sequences were kept, with reads annotated to V, D and J genes according to IMGT and analyzed in immunoSEQ Analyzer. Clonality was computed as one minus Shannon entropy normalized by log2 of the number of productive unique sequences. For each patient and control, public and private clones were evaluated within the 100 most prevalent clones. Clones were defined as Susac-specific if absent from the healthy and MS cohorts, from 900 to 1,300 published viral clones and from other ImmuneACCESS disease sequences. TCRdb itself trimmed the public reads at Q25 with fastp, ran MiXCR and retained productive beta chains. Merged by CDR3 protein, the rows form single entries marked with the most common genes and DNA. TCRdb assigned the V and J calls; the authors' analysis was not used. This sample holds around 18,000 distinct CDR3 sequences; about 95% were observed only once. Clones ranked in the top ten supply over 0.2% of the sample.

The receptor's source is a human donor in good health. The specimen sequenced was CD8+ T cells from PBMCs. The rearranged segments are TRBV19 and TRBJ2-1; TRBD1 is possibly the D segment (5 matching bases). The CDR3 is CASRTGQSSYNEQFF. The DNA sequence is as follows: TGTGCCAGTAGAACCGGACAATCTTCCTACAATGAGCAGTTCTTC.